The rows below give T cell receptor beta chains drawn from one sample of a study of blood T cell repertoires in COVID-19. Profiling relied on immunoSEQ multiplex PCR, and the TCRdb table lists in-frame clones only, not all of them. The data contain a few hundred thousand clones, approximately 89% of them singletons. Sequenced: PBMCs or T cells enriched from blood (not recorded which). All receptors derive from a woman in her forties or fifties who had been exposed to COVID-19. Both conserved end residues are part of each CDR3. A D gene is named only where the DNA matches it firmly.

CASSVSPQDRGHGELFF TRBD1 TRBJ2-2 TRBV9
CATPGGENYGYTF TRBD1 TRBJ1-2 TRBV28
CASSAYSNQPQHF . TRBJ1-5 TRBV27
CASRSRDRGTFSYNEQFF TRBD1 TRBJ2-1 TRBV11-2
CASSPPGTMDEKLFF . TRBJ1-4 TRBV9
CASSQLQEKNEQFF . TRBJ2-1 TRBV3-1/TRBV3-2
CASSLPTGLREKLFF TRBD1 TRBJ1-4 TRBV2
CASSPDRGVYNEQFF TRBD2 TRBJ2-1 TRBV7-6
CASSPMEGPLHRAFF . TRBJ1-1 TRBV18
CASSRTGYSGNTIYF . TRBJ1-3 TRBV27
CASSIRFTADSPLHF . TRBJ1-6 TRBV19
CASSLDRGHLKSNQPQHF TRBD1 TRBJ1-5 TRBV28
CASSLRSTYTDTQYF . TRBJ2-3 TRBV11-2
CASSIRYGQSYRTNGYTF . TRBJ1-2 TRBV19
CASSTDRDGYTF TRBD1 TRBJ1-2 TRBV18
CASSGQGGTDTQYF . TRBJ2-3 TRBV6-4
CANRLNQPQHF . TRBJ1-5 TRBV21-1
CALEGAGGIYGYTF TRBD1 TRBJ1-2 TRBV23-1
CASSDPWVTGTGPDEQYF TRBD1 TRBJ2-7 TRBV19
CAIRNAGGEVDEQFF TRBD2 TRBJ2-1 TRBV10-3
CASSGQGYEQYF . TRBJ2-7 TRBV2
CASSMGTGAGNTIYF TRBD1 TRBJ1-3 TRBV19
CASSLDLDRGSEAFF TRBD1 TRBJ1-1 TRBV5-1
CAWKRQGVLRNTIYF TRBD1 TRBJ1-3 TRBV30
CASSLPGQDQKLFF TRBD1 TRBJ1-4 TRBV18
CASSQTSGASSYNEQFF TRBD2 TRBJ2-1 TRBV4-2
CASSPRQGLNTEAFF TRBD1 TRBJ1-1 TRBV9
CASSLSGGPYNEQFF . TRBJ2-1 TRBV5-1